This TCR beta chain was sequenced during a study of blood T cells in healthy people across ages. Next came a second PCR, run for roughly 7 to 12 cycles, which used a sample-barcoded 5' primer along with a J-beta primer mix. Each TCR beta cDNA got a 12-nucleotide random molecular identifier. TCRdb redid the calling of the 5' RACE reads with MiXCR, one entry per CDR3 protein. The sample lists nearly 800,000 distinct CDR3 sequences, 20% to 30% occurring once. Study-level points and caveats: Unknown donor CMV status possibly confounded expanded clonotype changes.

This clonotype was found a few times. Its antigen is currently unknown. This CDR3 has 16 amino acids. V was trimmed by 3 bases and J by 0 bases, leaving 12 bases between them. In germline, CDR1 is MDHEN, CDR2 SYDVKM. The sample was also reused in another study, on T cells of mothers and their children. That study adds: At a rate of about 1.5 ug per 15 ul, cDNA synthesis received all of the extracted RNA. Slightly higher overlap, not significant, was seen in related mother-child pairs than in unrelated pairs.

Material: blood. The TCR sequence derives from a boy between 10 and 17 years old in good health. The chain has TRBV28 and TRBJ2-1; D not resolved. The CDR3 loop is CASSFSSDRSYNEQFF. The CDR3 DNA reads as TGTGCCAGCAGTTTTTCCAGCGACCGCTCCTACAATGAGCAGTTCTTC.